Shown below are 28 T cell receptor beta chains from a single sample sequenced in a study of T cell responses to AZD1222 COVID-19 vaccine. Here immunoSEQ multiplex PCR was the method, and the copy in TCRdb shows in-frame clones only, minus some. The sample lists approximately 120,000 clones; about 88% were seen once. Source: peripheral blood, taken on day 0 of AZD1222 vaccination. These receptor sequences come from an adult in good health.

Only one count was recorded for this clone. The rearrangement links TRBV3-1 (or the pseudogene TRBV3-2) to TRBJ2-1, with D hard to call. This CDR3 comprises 17 residues. Deletions cut 4 bases from V and 2 bases from J, with 18 bases between. Per germline, CDR1 LGHDT and CDR2 YNNKEL (reference sequence). The CDR3 DNA reads TGTGCCAGCAGCCGACCAAGCACGGGCCGTGCCTACAATGAGCAGTTCTTC. Its protein is CASSRPSTGRAYNEQFF.

The chain couples TRBV5-1 to TRBJ2-7; D is unclear. This CDR3 has 11 residues. Germline CDR1 SGHRS, CDR2 YFSETQ. Trimming took off 3 bases at V and 6 bases at J, with 7 bases between the two ends. The CDR3 nucleotides read TGCGCCAGCAGCTCCTCCCGCGAGCAGTACTTC. Protein product: CASSSSREQYF.

This chain connects TRBV2 to TRBJ1-1; no firm D call. The CDR3 spans 13 residues. Trimming stripped 7 bases from V and 0 bases from J, with 9 bases between. The germline V gene has CDR1 SNHLY and CDR2 FYNNEI. The CDR3 sequence is CASKDAMNTEAFF. In nucleotides, the CDR3 is TGTGCCAGCAAGGACGCTATGAACACTGAAGCTTTCTTT.

Here the CDR3 reads CSVARRNTEAFF. CDR3 nucleotide sequence: TGCAGCGTTGCCAGGAGGAACACTGAAGCTTTCTTT. This chain uses TRBV29-1 with TRBJ1-1; no firm D call. The CDR3 consists of 12 residues. Between the trimmed V and J ends, which lost 4 bases and 1 base, there was a span of 7 bases. Germline V CDR1 and CDR2: SQVTM, ANQGSEA.

The chain links TRBV15 to TRBJ2-7; 7 nucleotides agree with TRBD2. The CDR3 runs to 14 residues. Per germline, CDR1 LNHNV and CDR2 YYDKDF (reference sequence). The junction had 9 bases not matched to a gene; V was cut back by 6 bases and J by 4 bases. CDR3 DNA: TGTGCCACCAGAGAGGGAGGGGTACCTTACGAGCAGTACTTC. Translated, it gives CATREGGVPYEQYF.

This clone turned up a few times. The V call is TRBV5-8, the J call TRBJ1-1; the match to TRBD1 covers 10 bases. The trim removed 0 bases at V and 3 bases at J, leaving 5 bases unmatched. Germline V gives CDR1 SGHTS, CDR2 YDEGEE. The CDR3 loop spans 16 amino acids. The DNA of the CDR3 is TGTGCCAGCAGCTTGGCGACTGGACAGGGGGACACTGAAGCTTTCTTT. Its translation is CASSLATGQGDTEAFF.

The V call is TRBV5-6, the J call TRBJ2-5; 13 bases fit TRBD2. V gave up 4 bases and J gave up 5 bases; unmatched junction bases: 8. The CDR3 consists of 16 residues. The germline V gene has CDR1 SGHDT and CDR2 YYEEEE. The CDR3 nucleotides read TGTGCCAGCAGCGAGGGACTAGCGGGGAAGGGGGAGACCCAGTACTTC. Translated: CASSEGLAGKGETQYF.

The V gene is TRBV27, the J gene TRBJ2-3; D remains ambiguous. CDR1 is MNHEY, CDR2 SMNVEV, per germline (reference sequence). The CDR3 contains 13 residues. V was trimmed by 0 bases and J by 10 bases, leaving 11 bases between them. The CDR3 region is CASSLSNVAPQYF. The CDR3 region has the DNA TGTGCCAGCAGTTTATCGAACGTGGCTCCGCAGTATTTT.

The rearrangement joins TRBV7-2 to TRBJ2-5; D remains ambiguous. Per germline, CDR1 SGHTA and CDR2 FQGNSA. V was cut by 0 bases and J by 6 bases, with 8 bases left in between. CDR3 length: 13 amino acids. DNA for the CDR3: TGTGCCAGCAGCTTAGCGGTCAGTCAGACCCAGTACTTC. Translated, it gives CASSLAVSQTQYF.

The chain employs TRBV27 and TRBJ1-5, with D perhaps matching TRBD1 (5 bases). This CDR3 region has 17 residues. CDR1 MNHEY and CDR2 SMNVEV come from the germline V gene (reference sequence). V was shortened by 5 bases and J by 0 bases, with 17 bases between the two germline ends. CDR3 residues: CASSPARGRASNQPQHF. CDR3 DNA: TGTGCCAGCAGTCCCGCCCGAGGCAGGGCTAGCAATCAGCCCCAGCATTTT.

The rearrangement uses TRBV24-1 and TRBJ1-1, with D perhaps TRBD1 (6 bases). The CDR3 is 13 residues long. Germline loops: CDR1 KGHDR, CDR2 SFDVKD. V dropped 7 bases and J dropped 5 bases, with 13 bases sitting between them. In DNA form, the CDR3 reads TGTGCCACCAGGGGGGCCCAGGGAACTGAAGCTTTCTTT. Protein product: CATRGAQGTEAFF.

The gene calls are TRBV5-4 and TRBJ2-1; D unclear. Trimming stripped 2 bases from V and 5 bases from J, with 5 bases between. Germline V CDR1 and CDR2: SGHNT, YYREEE (reference sequence). The CDR3 has 12 residues. CDR3 DNA sequence: TGTGCCAGCAGCTTTCCAAACAATGAGCAGTTCTTC. This encodes CASSFPNNEQFF. Combining the CDR3 with reference TRBV5-4 and TRBJ2-1 gives the whole variable domain ETGVTQSPTHLIKTRGQQVTLRCSSQSGHNTVSWYQQALGQGPQFIFQYYREEENGRGNFPPRFSGLQFPNYSSELNVNALELDDSALYLCASSFPNNEQFFGPGTRLTVL.

This chain joins TRBV7-2 and TRBJ2-3; D possibly corresponds to TRBD2 (6 bases). V lost 4 bases and J 5 bases, leaving 13 bases between the germline ends. The CDR3 extends over 14 amino acids. Germline values: CDR1 SGHTA, CDR2 FQGNSA. The CDR3: CASSWGLGQDTQYF. CDR3 sequence (DNA): TGTGCCAGCAGCTGGGGACTCGGGCAAGATACGCAGTATTTT.

This chain connects TRBV7-9 to TRBJ1-2, with no clear D. Trimming left V 1 base short and J 7 bases short, with 7 bases between. The CDR3 contains 12 residues. Germline CDR1 SEHNR, CDR2 FQNEAQ (reference sequence). The CDR3 reads CASSLDFSGYTF. For the CDR3, the DNA is TGTGCCAGCAGCTTAGATTTTAGTGGCTACACCTTC.

V usage is TRBV30 and J usage is TRBJ1-2; 10 bases align to TRBD1. Losses at the gene ends were 1 base for V and 6 bases for J; bases not matched to a gene: 8. CDR3 length: 15 residues. Looked up from germline, CDR1 is GTSNPN and CDR2 is SVGIG (reference sequence). CDR3: CAWSARDRGKDGYTF. In DNA form, the CDR3 reads TGTGCCTGGAGTGCCCGGGACAGGGGAAAGGATGGCTACACCTTC.

V usage is TRBV30 and J usage is TRBJ1-1; TRBD1 agrees at 8 bases. Trimming at V came to 4 bases and at J to 8 bases, leaving 6 bases not matched to a gene. CDR1 is GTSNPN and CDR2 is SVGIG in the germline V gene (reference sequence). The CDR3 has 12 residues. DNA of the CDR3: TGTGCCTGGAAGGCAAGGACAGGGGAAGCTTTCTTT. The encoded protein is CAWKARTGEAFF.

The genes are TRBV7-3 and TRBJ2-1, with 8 bases identical to TRBD2. In germline, CDR1 is SGHTA, CDR2 FQGTGA. The CDR3 has 13 residues. The V segment lost 5 bases and the J segment 9 bases; nucleotides outside the gene matches: 6. CDR3 in amino acids: CASSPRLATEQFF. The CDR3 nucleotides read TGTGCCAGCAGCCCCAGACTAGCGACTGAGCAGTTCTTC.

The chain employs TRBV3-1 (or the pseudogene TRBV3-2) and TRBJ1-1; D might be TRBD1 (6 bases). CDR3 length: 15 residues. Trimming removed 3 bases from V and 2 bases from J, with 13 bases in between. Germline-derived CDR1 and CDR2 are LGHDT and YNNKEL (reference sequence). The CDR3 here is CASSQGTGSNTEAFF. In DNA form, the CDR3 reads TGTGCCAGCAGCCAGGGAACAGGGTCCAACACTGAAGCTTTCTTT.

The sample holds a few counts of this clone. The chain uses TRBV20-1 and TRBJ1-5, with a tentative D call TRBD1 (6 bases). The V gene lost 6 bases and the J gene lost 5 bases, with 14 bases spanning the gap. Germline CDR1 is DFQATT and CDR2 is SNEGSKA (reference sequence). The length of the CDR3 is 13 residues. In DNA form, the CDR3 reads TGCAGTGCGAGTCGGGGGGCCGATCAGCCCCAGCATTTT. It yields the protein CSASRGADQPQHF.

The V and J genes are TRBV5-1 and TRBJ1-2; D is perhaps TRBD1 (5 bases). The CDR3 totals 16 residues. Looked up from germline, CDR1 is SGHRS and CDR2 is YFSETQ. V lost 0 bases and J lost 7, with 19 bases in between. As DNA, the CDR3 is TGCGCCAGCAGCTTGGACCTCTCGACCTCGGGGGGTGGCTACACCTTC. Translating gives CASSLDLSTSGGGYTF.

The chain carries TRBV25-1 and TRBJ1-2; TRBD1 is a possible D gene (6 bases). The CDR3 runs 14 residues. Germline V gene sequence: CDR1 MGHDK, CDR2 SYGVNS. V was pared by 5 bases and J by 6 bases, with 16 bases between. CDR3 region: CASSRRSGADGYTF. The CDR3 coding sequence is TGTGCCAGCAGTAGACGGTCAGGGGCTGATGGCTACACCTTC.

This clone was observed once. The V call is TRBV27, the J call TRBJ1-1, with 7 bases lining up with TRBD1. The CDR3 sequence is 14 residues long. Looked up from germline, CDR1 is MNHEY and CDR2 is SMNVEV (reference sequence). After removal of 5 bases from V and 1 base from J, the junction contained 4 bases not matched to a gene. In DNA, the CDR3 is TGTGCCAGCAGTCAGGGACAGCCGAACACTGAAGCTTTCTTT. Translated, it gives CASSQGQPNTEAFF.

The CDR3: CASSQGRRISGNTIYF. In DNA, the CDR3 is TGTGCCAGCAGCCAAGGGCGACGGATCTCTGGAAACACCATATATTTT. This rearrangement joins TRBV14 to TRBJ1-3; D remains unclear. V lost 1 base, J lost 0 bases, and 10 bases lay in between. The germline gives CDR1 SGHDN, CDR2 FVKESK. This CDR3 has 16 residues.

The chain joins TRBV19 to TRBJ1-2; possibly TRBD1 for D (6 bases). Germline V gene sequence: CDR1 LNHDA, CDR2 SQIVND (reference sequence). This CDR3 has 14 residues. V lost 5 bases, J lost 2 bases, and 12 bases lay in between. CDR3 DNA sequence: TGTGCCAGTAGTCCGGGGGGGCAAAACTATGGCTACACCTTC. It yields the protein CASSPGGQNYGYTF.

The genes are TRBV7-2 and TRBJ2-7, with 7 bases that match TRBD1. This CDR3 has 17 residues. The germline CDR1 and CDR2 sequences are SGHTA and FQGNSA. The ends lost 0 bases at V and 1 base at J; junction bases unmatched: 9. CDR3 coding DNA: TGTGCCAGCAGCTTAGCTCAACCGAGGGACAGATCCTACGAGCAGTACTTC. It specifies CASSLAQPRDRSYEQYF.

The CDR3 is CATSDPTGRQPQHF. The CDR3 DNA reads as TGTGCCACCAGTGATCCGACAGGGCGGCAGCCCCAGCATTTT. The rearrangement links TRBV24-1 to TRBJ1-5; 7 bases are a match to TRBD1. CDR1 is KGHDR and CDR2 is SFDVKD in the germline V gene. The CDR3 sequence is 14 residues long. Unmatched junction bases numbered 5, after V lost 3 bases and J lost 7 bases.

The chain uses TRBV10-3 and TRBJ2-5; TRBD1 agrees at 10 bases. J gave up 3 bases and V 2 bases, and 6 bases lay outside the gene matches. This CDR3 spans 16 amino acids. CDR1 is ENHRY, CDR2 SYGVKD, per germline. The CDR3 region has the DNA TGTGCCATCAGTGAGCCTGTTGGACAGGGGGAAGAGACCCAGTACTTC. It translates to CAISEPVGQGEETQYF.

The chain uses TRBV7-9 and TRBJ2-3; D unclear. V was pared by 3 bases and J by 0 bases, with 10 bases between. The CDR3 extends over 15 amino acids. The germline CDR1 and CDR2 sequences are SEHNR and FQNEAQ (reference sequence). CDR3: CASSFRRPSTDTQYF. The CDR3 DNA reads TGTGCCAGCAGCTTCAGGCGGCCTAGCACAGATACGCAGTATTTT.